This T cell receptor (beta chain) is from a study of CD8 T cells in ankylosing spondylitis. This clonotype was detected a few times. Its specificity is unknown. It was by quantitative 5'-RACE with molecular barcodes that TCR beta libraries were made. TCRdb re-called the 5' RACE reads through MiXCR, storing one row per CDR3 protein. The table lists 700,000 or so distinct CDR3 sequences, under 20% of them singletons. General study points: A TCR beta motif of several highly homologous variants seemed to mark ankylosing spondylitis blood. Relatively rare in peripheral blood, disease-linked clones were also CD8+. Past studies reported some motif variants in reactive arthritis synovial fluid and blood.

The CDR3 loop spans 15 amino acids. Trimming left V 4 bases short and J 8 bases short, with 16 bases between. Germline V gene data show CDR1 as SGHRS and CDR2 as YFSETQ. The gene calls are TRBV5-1 and TRBJ1-6; the D gene is possibly TRBD1 (5 bases). Material: blood, either unsorted or a sorted T cell fraction (not recorded which). The TCR comes from a male donor with ankylosing spondylitis. The CDR3 DNA is TGCGCCAGCAGCCCACAGGACCTTCCACATTCACCCCTCCACTTT. It yields the protein CASSPQDLPHSPLHF.